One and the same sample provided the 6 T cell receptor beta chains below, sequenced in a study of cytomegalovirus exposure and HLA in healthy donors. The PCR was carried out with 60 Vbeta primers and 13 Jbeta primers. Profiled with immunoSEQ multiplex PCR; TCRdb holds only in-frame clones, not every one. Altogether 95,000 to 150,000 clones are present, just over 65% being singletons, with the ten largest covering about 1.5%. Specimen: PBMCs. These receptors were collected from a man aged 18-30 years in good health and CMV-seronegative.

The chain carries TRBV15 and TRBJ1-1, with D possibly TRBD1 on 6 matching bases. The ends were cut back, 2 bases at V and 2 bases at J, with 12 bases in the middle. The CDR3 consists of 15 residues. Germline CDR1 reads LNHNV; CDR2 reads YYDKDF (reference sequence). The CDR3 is CATSRPGQINTEAFF. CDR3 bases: TGTGCCACCAGCAGACCAGGACAGATTAACACTGAAGCTTTCTTT. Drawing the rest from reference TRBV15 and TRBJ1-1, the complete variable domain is DAMVIQNPRYQVTQFGKPVTLSCSQTLNHNVMYWYQQKSSQAPKLLFHYYDKDFNNEADTPDNFQSRRPNTSFCFLDIRSPGLGDTAMYLCATSRPGQINTEAFFGQGTRLTVV.

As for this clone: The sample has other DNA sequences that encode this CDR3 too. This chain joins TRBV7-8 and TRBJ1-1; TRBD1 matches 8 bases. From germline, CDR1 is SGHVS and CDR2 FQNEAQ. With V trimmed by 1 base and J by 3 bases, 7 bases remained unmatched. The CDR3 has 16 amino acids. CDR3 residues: CASSLVWGQAHTEAFF. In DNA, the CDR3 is TGTGCCAGCAGCTTAGTTTGGGGACAGGCTCACACTGAAGCTTTCTTT.

This chain's CDR3 is CASSQQGQGRGNTIYF. In DNA form, the CDR3 reads TGTGCCAGCAGCCAGCAGGGACAGGGTAGGGGAAACACCATATATTTT. The V and J genes are TRBV4-2 and TRBJ1-3, with 9 bases identical to TRBD1. The junction had 7 bases not matched to a gene; V was cut back by 3 bases and J by 4 bases. Germline CDR1 LGHNA, CDR2 YNFKEQ. The CDR3 sequence is 16 residues long.

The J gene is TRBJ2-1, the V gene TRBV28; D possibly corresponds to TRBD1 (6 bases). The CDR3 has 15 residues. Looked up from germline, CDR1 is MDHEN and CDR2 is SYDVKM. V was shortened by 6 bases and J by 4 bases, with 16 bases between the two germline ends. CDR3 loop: CASSPQTGAYNEQFF. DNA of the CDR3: TGTGCCAGCAGCCCTCAGACAGGTGCTTACAATGAGCAGTTCTTC. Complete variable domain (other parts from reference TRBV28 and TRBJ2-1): DVKVTQSSRYLVKRTGEKVFLECVQDMDHENMFWYRQDPGLGLRLIYFSYDVKMKEKGDIPEGYSVSREKKERFSLILESASTNQTSMYLCASSPQTGAYNEQFFGPGTRLTVL.

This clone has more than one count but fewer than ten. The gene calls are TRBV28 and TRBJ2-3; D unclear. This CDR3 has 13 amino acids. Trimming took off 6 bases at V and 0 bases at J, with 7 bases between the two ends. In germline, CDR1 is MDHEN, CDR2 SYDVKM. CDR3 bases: TGTGCCAGCAGCAGACTTAGCACAGATACGCAGTATTTT. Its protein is CASSRLSTDTQYF. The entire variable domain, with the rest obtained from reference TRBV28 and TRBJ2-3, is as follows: DVKVTQSSRYLVKRTGEKVFLECVQDMDHENMFWYRQDPGLGLRLIYFSYDVKMKEKGDIPEGYSVSREKKERFSLILESASTNQTSMYLCASSRLSTDTQYFGPGTRLTVL.

CDR3 amino acids: CASSTPTGGHFQETQYF. DNA for the CDR3: TGTGCCAGTAGTACTCCCACGGGGGGCCACTTCCAAGAGACCCAGTACTTC. The chain employs TRBV19 and TRBJ2-5; possible D gene TRBD2, 7 bases. The CDR3 sequence is 17 residues long. With 4 bases removed from V and 1 base from J, the gap between germline ends came to 19 bases. From germline, CDR1 is LNHDA and CDR2 SQIVND (reference sequence).